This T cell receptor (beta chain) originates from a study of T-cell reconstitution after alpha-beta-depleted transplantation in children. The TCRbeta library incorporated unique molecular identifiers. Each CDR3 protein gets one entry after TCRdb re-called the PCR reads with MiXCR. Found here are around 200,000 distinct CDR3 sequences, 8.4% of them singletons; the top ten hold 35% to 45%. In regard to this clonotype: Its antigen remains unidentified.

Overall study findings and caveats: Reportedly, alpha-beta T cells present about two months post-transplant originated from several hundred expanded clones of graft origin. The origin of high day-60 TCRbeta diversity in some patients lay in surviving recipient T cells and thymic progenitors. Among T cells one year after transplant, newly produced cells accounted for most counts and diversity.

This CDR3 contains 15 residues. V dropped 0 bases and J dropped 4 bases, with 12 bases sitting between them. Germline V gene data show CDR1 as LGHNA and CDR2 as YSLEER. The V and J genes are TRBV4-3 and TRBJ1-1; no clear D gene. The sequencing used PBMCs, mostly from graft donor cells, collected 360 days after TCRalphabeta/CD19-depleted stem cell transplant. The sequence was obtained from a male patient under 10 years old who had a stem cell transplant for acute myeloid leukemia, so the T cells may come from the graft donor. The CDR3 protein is CASSQDITRSTEAFF. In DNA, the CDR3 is TGCGCCAGCAGCCAAGATATCACTCGTAGCACTGAAGCTTTCTTT.